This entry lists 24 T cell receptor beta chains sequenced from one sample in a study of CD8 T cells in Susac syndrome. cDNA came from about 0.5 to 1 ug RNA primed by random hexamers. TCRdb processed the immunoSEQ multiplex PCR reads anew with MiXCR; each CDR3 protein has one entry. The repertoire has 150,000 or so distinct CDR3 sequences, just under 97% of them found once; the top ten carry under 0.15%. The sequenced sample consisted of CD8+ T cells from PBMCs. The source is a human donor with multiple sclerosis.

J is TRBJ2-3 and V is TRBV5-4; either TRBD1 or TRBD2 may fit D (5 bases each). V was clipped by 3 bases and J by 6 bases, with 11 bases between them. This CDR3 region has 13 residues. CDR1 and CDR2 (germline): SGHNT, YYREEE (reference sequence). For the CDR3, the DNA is TGTGCCAGCAGCTGGGACCTGGAGGATACGCAGTATTTT. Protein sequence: CASSWDLEDTQYF.

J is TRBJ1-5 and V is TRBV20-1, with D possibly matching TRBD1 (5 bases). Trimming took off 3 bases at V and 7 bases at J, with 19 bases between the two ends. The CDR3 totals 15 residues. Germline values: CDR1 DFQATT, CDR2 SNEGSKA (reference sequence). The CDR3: CSARGEEASEQPQHF. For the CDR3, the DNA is TGCAGTGCTAGGGGGGAGGAAGCCTCGGAGCAGCCCCAGCATTTT.

Here the CDR3 DNA reads TGCAGTGCTAGAGATAGGGGCCACTACGAGCAGTACTTC. Encoded protein: CSARDRGHYEQYF. This chain uses TRBV20-1 with TRBJ2-7; weak D call: TRBD1 (5 bases). Germline V gene sequence: CDR1 DFQATT, CDR2 SNEGSKA (reference sequence). Trimming shortened V by 0 bases and J by 3 bases, and 9 bases separated the two germline ends. This CDR3 comprises 13 residues.

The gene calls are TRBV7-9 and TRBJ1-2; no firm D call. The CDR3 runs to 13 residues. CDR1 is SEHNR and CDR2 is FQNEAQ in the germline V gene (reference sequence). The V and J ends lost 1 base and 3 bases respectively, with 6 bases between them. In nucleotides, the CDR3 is TGTGCCAGCAGCTTAGACAGTCACTATGGCTACACCTTC. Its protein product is CASSLDSHYGYTF.

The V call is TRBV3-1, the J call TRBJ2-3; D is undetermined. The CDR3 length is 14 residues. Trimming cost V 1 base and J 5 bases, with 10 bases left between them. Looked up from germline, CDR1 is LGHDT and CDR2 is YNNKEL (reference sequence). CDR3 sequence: CASSQAWAEDTQYF. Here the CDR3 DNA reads TGTGCCAGCAGCCAAGCATGGGCAGAAGATACGCAGTATTTT.

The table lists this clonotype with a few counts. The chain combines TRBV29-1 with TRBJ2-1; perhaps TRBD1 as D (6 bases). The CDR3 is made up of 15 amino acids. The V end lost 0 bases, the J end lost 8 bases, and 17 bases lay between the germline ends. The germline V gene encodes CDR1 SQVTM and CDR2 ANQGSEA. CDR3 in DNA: TGCAGCGTTGAAGATCGAACAGGGAAAGGCGATGAGCAGTTCTTC. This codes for CSVEDRTGKGDEQFF.

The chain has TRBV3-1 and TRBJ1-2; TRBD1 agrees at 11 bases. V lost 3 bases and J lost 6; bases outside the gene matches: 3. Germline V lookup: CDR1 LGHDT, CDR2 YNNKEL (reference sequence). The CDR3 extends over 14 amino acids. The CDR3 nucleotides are TGTGCCAGCAGCCAGGGACAGGGGGACGATGGCTACACCTTC. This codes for CASSQGQGDDGYTF.

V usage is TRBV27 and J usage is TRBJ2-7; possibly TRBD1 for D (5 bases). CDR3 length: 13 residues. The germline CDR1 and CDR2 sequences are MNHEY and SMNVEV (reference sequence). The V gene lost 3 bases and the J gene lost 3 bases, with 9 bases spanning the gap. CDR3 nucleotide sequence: TGTGCCAGCAGTTTTGGACACGGCTACGAGCAGTACGTC. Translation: CASSFGHGYEQYV.

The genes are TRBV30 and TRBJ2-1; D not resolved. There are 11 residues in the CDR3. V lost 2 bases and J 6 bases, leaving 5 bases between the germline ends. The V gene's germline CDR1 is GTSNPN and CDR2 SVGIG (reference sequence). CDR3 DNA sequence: TGTGCCTGGAGTCCCCCCAATGAGCAGTTCTTC. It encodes CAWSPPNEQFF.

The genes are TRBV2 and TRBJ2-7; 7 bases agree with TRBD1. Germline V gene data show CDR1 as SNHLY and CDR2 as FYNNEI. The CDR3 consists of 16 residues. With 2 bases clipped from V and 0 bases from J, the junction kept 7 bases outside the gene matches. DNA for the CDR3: TGTGCCAGCAGTGAATCGACAGGGCAAAACTCCTACGAGCAGTACTTC. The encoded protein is CASSESTGQNSYEQYF.

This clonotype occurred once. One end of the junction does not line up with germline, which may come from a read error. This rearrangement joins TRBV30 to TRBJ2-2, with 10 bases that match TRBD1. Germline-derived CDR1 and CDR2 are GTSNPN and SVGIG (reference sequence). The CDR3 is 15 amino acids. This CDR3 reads CAWSSGQGNPGELFF. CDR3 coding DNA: TGTGCCTGGAGCTCGGGACAGGGGAACCCCGGGGAGCTGTTTTTT. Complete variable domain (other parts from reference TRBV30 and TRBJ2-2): SQTIHQWPATLVQPVGSPLSLECTVEGTSNPNLYWYRQAAGRGLQLLFYSVGIGQISSEVPQNLSASRPQDRQFILSSKKLLLSDSGFYLCAWSSGQGNPGELFFGEGSRLTVL.

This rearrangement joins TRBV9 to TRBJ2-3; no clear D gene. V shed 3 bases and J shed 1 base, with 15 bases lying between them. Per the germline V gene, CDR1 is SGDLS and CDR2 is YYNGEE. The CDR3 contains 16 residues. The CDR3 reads CASSGNLGPRTDTQYF. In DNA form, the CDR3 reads TGTGCCAGCAGCGGAAACTTGGGTCCTCGCACAGATACGCAGTATTTT.

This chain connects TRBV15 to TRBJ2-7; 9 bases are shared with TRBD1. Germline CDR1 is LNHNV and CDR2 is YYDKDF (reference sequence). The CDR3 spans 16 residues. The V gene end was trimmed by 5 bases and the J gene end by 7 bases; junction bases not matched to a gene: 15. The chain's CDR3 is CATSGSRDRVSDEQYF. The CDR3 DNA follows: TGTGCCACCAGCGGGTCCCGGGACAGGGTTTCGGATGAGCAGTACTTC.

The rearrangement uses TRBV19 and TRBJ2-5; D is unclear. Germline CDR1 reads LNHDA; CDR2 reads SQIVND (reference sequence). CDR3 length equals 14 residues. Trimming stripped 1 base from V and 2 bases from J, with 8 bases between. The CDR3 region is CASSIGRLQETQYF. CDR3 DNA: TGTGCCAGTAGTATAGGACGGCTTCAAGAGACCCAGTACTTC.

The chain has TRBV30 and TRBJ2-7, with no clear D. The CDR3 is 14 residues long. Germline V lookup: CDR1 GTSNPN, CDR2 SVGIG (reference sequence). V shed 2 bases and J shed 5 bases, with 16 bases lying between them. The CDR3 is CAWSPGRGDHEQYV. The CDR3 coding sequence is TGTGCCTGGAGTCCCGGCCGAGGTGACCACGAGCAGTACGTC.

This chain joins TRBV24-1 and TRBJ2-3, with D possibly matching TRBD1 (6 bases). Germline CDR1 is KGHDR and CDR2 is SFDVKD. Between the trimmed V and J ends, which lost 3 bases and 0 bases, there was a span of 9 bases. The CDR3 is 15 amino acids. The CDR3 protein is CATSDRTASTDTQYF. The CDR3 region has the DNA TGTGCCACCAGTGATCGGACAGCTAGCACAGATACGCAGTATTTT.

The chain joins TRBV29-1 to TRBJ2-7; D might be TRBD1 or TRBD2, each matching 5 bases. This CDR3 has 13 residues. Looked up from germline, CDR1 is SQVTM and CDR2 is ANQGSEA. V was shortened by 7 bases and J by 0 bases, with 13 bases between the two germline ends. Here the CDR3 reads CSARDGTSYEQYF. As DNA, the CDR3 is TGCAGCGCCCGGGACGGGACCTCCTACGAGCAGTACTTC.

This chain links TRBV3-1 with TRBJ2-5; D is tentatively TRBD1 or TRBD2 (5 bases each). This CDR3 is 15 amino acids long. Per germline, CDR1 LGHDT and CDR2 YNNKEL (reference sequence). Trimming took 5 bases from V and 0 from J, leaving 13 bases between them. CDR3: CASSGGRTYQETQYF. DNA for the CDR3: TGTGCCAGCAGCGGGGGACGGACGTACCAAGAGACCCAGTACTTC.

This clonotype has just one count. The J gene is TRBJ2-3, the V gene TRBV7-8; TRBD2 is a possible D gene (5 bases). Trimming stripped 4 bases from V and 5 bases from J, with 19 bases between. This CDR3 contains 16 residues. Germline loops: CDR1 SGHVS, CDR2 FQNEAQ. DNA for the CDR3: TGTGCCAGCAGCTCCCCGGGATCCGCGACGGGAGATACGCAGTATTTT. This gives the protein CASSSPGSATGDTQYF.

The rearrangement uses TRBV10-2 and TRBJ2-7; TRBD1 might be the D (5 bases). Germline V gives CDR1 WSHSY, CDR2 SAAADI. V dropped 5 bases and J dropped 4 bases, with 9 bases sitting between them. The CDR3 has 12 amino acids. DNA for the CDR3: TGCGCCAGCAGTTCCACAGGTTACGAGCAGTACTTC. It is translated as CASSSTGYEQYF.

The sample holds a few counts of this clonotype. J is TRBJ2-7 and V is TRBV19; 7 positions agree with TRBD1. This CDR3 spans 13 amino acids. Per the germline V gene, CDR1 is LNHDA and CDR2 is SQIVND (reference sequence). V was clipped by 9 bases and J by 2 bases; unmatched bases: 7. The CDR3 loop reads CASSPGQAYEQYF. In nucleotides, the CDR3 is TGTGCCAGCAGCCCCGGACAGGCCTACGAGCAGTACTTC.

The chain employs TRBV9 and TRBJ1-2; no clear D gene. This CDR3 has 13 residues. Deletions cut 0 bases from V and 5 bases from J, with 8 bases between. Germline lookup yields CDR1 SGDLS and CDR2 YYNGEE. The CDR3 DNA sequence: TGTGCCAGCAGCGTAGGGGAAGGGTATGGCTACACCTTC. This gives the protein CASSVGEGYGYTF.

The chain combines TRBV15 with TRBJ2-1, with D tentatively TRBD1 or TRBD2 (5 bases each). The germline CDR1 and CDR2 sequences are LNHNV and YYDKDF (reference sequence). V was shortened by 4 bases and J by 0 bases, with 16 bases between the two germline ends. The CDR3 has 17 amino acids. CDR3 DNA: TGTGCCACCAGCACCCCCGAGGGGAGCCTCTCCTACAATGAGCAGTTCTTC. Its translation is CATSTPEGSLSYNEQFF. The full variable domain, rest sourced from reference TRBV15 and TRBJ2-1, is DAMVIQNPRYQVTQFGKPVTLSCSQTLNHNVMYWYQQKSSQAPKLLFHYYDKDFNNEADTPDNFQSRRPNTSFCFLDIRSPGLGDTAMYLCATSTPEGSLSYNEQFFGPGTRLTVL.

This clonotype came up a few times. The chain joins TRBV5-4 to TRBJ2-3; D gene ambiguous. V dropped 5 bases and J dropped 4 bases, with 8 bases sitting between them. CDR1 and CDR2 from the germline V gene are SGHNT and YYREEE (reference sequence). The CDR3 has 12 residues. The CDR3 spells CASSPESDTQYF. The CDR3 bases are TGTGCCAGCAGTCCCGAATCAGATACGCAGTATTTT.